The 23 T cell receptor beta chains below come from one sample, sequenced in a study of CD8+CD57+ T cells in acquired aplastic anemia. Only patients with CD8+CD57+ cell expansion on flow cytometry were chosen for sequencing. The TCR beta profiling, which covered VDJ combination and CDR3 sequence, was carried out using genomic DNA as the template. Via MiXCR, TCRdb re-called the reads, giving one row per CDR3 protein. In the table there are approximately 470,000 distinct CDR3 sequences, around 32% of which are singletons. Sequencing was done on a sample of sorted CD4+, CD8+, or CD8+CD57+ T cells (not recorded which) from PBMCs. The receptors stem from a human donor with aplastic anemia.

This clonotype was counted only a few times. The chain employs TRBV6-5 and TRBJ2-7; 12 nucleotides agree with TRBD2. From germline, CDR1 is MNHEY and CDR2 SVGAGI. The junction had 4 bases not matched to a gene; V was cut back by 0 bases and J by 4 bases. The CDR3 runs 16 residues. CDR3 coding DNA: TGTGCCAGCAGTTACTCTGGGACTAGCGGGCTTTACGAGCAGTACTTC. It yields the protein CASSYSGTSGLYEQYF.

The V gene is TRBV4-2, the J gene TRBJ2-1; tentative D call: TRBD1 (5 bases). The CDR3 is 15 amino acids. Deletions cut 4 bases from V and 2 bases from J, with 12 bases between. Germline values: CDR1 LGHNA, CDR2 YNFKEQ. The chain's CDR3 is CASSLGQGTYNEQFF. Written as DNA, the CDR3 is TGTGCCAGCAGCCTTGGGCAGGGCACCTACAATGAGCAGTTCTTC.

With regard to this clonotype: The CDR3 ends on some other residue instead of the conserved phenylalanine or tryptophan, so this is likely a read error. The J gene is TRBJ2-7, the V gene TRBV19; 7 bases are a match to TRBD1. The trim removed 3 bases at V and 3 bases at J, leaving 11 bases unmatched. The CDR3 totals 16 residues. Germline-derived CDR1 and CDR2 are LNHDA and SQIVND (reference sequence). The DNA for the CDR3 is TGTGCCAGTAGTATCATAGGACAGGAAAGCCTCTACGAGCAGTACTCC. Amino acid sequence: CASSIIGQESLYEQYS.

Notes on this clonotype: A much larger clone sits a single nucleotide away, making a read error possible. The rearrangement links TRBV12-3 or TRBV12-4 to TRBJ1-1; 8 bases fit TRBD1. Germline trimming cut 6 bases from V and 4 bases from J; bases unmatched to any gene: 4. The CDR3 runs 13 residues. This CDR3 is CASSQQGGTEAFF. In nucleotides, the CDR3 is TGTGCCAGCAGCCAACAGGGGGGCACTGAAGCTTTCTTT.

This clonotype was observed at least ten times. V and J are TRBV2 and TRBJ1-3; D is undetermined. This CDR3 spans 14 amino acids. The germline CDR1 and CDR2 sequences are SNHLY and FYNNEI. V was pared by 8 bases and J by 0 bases, with 11 bases between. CDR3 nucleotides: TGTGCCAGCCGGTTGTACAGCTCTGGAAACACCATATATTTT. It encodes CASRLYSSGNTIYF.

DNA of the CDR3: TGTGCCAGTAGTAGTCGGAGGCCCACAAACTATGGCTACACCTTC. Its translation is CASSSRRPTNYGYTF. The genes are TRBV19 and TRBJ1-2; D unclear. Per the germline V gene, CDR1 is LNHDA and CDR2 is SQIVND (reference sequence). V lost 4 bases, J lost 2 bases, and 14 bases lay in between. The CDR3 consists of 15 residues.

This clonotype turned up a few times. The chain combines TRBV20-1 with TRBJ2-3; 8 bases align to TRBD2. Germline CDR1 DFQATT, CDR2 SNEGSKA (reference sequence). The CDR3 loop spans 16 amino acids. The V gene end was trimmed by 0 bases and the J gene end by 4 bases; junction bases not matched to a gene: 9. In DNA, the CDR3 is TGCAGTGCTAGAGATCCGGCGGGAGGAGCGCCAGATACGCAGTATTTT. Residues: CSARDPAGGAPDTQYF.

J is TRBJ2-2 and V is TRBV7-9; no clear D gene. CDR1 is SEHNR and CDR2 is FQNEAQ in the germline V gene (reference sequence). V lost 1 base to trimming and J lost 2 bases, with 8 bases between them. CDR3 length: 15 residues. CDR3 amino acids: CASSLVRLNTGELFF. In nucleotides, the CDR3 is TGTGCCAGCAGCTTAGTACGACTTAACACCGGGGAGCTGTTTTTT.

This clonotype has more than one count but fewer than ten. CDR3: CASSLIGGPETQYF. In nucleotides, the CDR3 is TGCGCCAGCAGCTTGATAGGGGGCCCAGAGACCCAGTACTTC. This chain joins TRBV5-1 and TRBJ2-5, with TRBD1 identical over 7 bases. Trimming at V came to 1 base and at J to 4 bases, leaving 4 bases not matched to a gene. CDR1 is SGHRS, CDR2 YFSETQ, per germline. This CDR3 is 14 amino acids long.

This clonotype was found many times. The chain carries TRBV20-1 and TRBJ2-7, with a weak D call TRBD2 (6 bases). CDR1 is DFQATT, CDR2 SNEGSKA, per germline (reference sequence). Trimming stripped 2 bases from V and 2 bases from J, with 10 bases between. The CDR3 extends over 13 amino acids. The CDR3 DNA reads TGCAGTGCTAGAAGGGACTTAGCCTACGAGCAGTACTTC. Translating gives CSARRDLAYEQYF.

This clonotype was seen a few times. The chain has TRBV30 and TRBJ2-7; no reliable D call. The germline V and J ends were trimmed by 0 bases and 6 bases, with 15 bases remaining between them. The CDR3 extends over 14 amino acids. Germline V gene lookup returns CDR1 GTSNPN and CDR2 SVGIG (reference sequence). The CDR3 region is CAWSVGAVLVEQYF. Here the CDR3 DNA reads TGTGCCTGGAGTGTAGGCGCCGTTTTAGTCGAGCAGTACTTC.

Ten or more counts support this clonotype. The CDR3 DNA reads as TGTGCCAGCACCCGGGACACCACCTACGAGCAGTACTTC. This codes for CASTRDTTYEQYF. The chain has TRBV10-3 and TRBJ2-7; weak D call: TRBD1 (6 bases). The V gene lost 10 bases and the J gene lost 2 bases, with 15 bases spanning the gap. CDR3 size: 13 residues. CDR1 is ENHRY, CDR2 SYGVKD, per germline.

This clonotype showed up many times. The rearrangement joins TRBV6-1 to TRBJ2-7; 9 bases match TRBD1. CDR1 is MNHNS and CDR2 is SASEGT in the germline V gene. Trimming cost V 8 bases and J 3 bases; bases outside gene matches: 8. The CDR3 has 14 amino acids. CDR3 sequence (DNA): TGTGCCAGCGGCGAGGACAGGGGAGGCTACGAGCAGTACTTC. It codes for CASGEDRGGYEQYF.

This clonotype was counted only a few times. An end of the junction differs from the germline gene, which may be a read error. The rearrangement joins TRBV19 to TRBJ2-1; maybe TRBD1 (6 bases). The CDR3 runs 16 residues. The germline CDR1 and CDR2 sequences are LNHDA and SQIVND (reference sequence). CDR3 protein: CASSYLPTGTYTEQFF. The CDR3 bases are TGTGCCAGCAGTTACCTACCCACAGGGACCTACACTGAGCAGTTCTTC.

The chain has TRBV9 and TRBJ2-2, with a weak D call TRBD2 (6 bases). Germline V lookup: CDR1 SGDLS, CDR2 YYNGEE. The CDR3 is 14 amino acids. V was clipped by 7 bases and J by 2 bases, with 12 bases between them. The CDR3 loop is CASCGTLNTGELFF. CDR3 DNA sequence: TGTGCCAGCTGCGGGACCCTCAACACCGGGGAGCTGTTTTTT.

This clonotype was picked up many times. The rearrangement uses TRBV6-1 and TRBJ2-7; D is unresolved. CDR3 length equals 9 residues. Deletions cut 11 bases from V and 4 bases from J, with 6 bases between. In germline, CDR1 is MNHNS, CDR2 SASEGT. The CDR3 region is CARQYEQYF. The CDR3 DNA sequence: TGTGCCCGACAATACGAGCAGTACTTC.

This chain links TRBV29-1 with TRBJ1-2; D is perhaps TRBD1 (5 bases). This CDR3 is built from 10 residues. Germline V gives CDR1 SQVTM, CDR2 ANQGSEA. The CDR3 DNA reads as TGCAGTGAAAGGGGCTATGGCTACACCTTC. Translation: CSERGYGYTF. Full variable domain (outside the CDR3, taken from reference TRBV29-1 and TRBJ1-2): SAVISQKPSRDICQRGTSLTIQCQVDSQVTMMFWYRQQPGQSLTLIATANQGSEATYESGFVIDKFPISRPNLTFSTLTVSNMSPEDSSIYLCSERGYGYTFGSGTRLTVV.

The chain carries TRBV19 and TRBJ1-2; the D is unclear. Germline values: CDR1 LNHDA, CDR2 SQIVND (reference sequence). This CDR3 has 15 amino acids. V lost 4 bases to trimming and J lost 4 bases, with 16 bases between them. In DNA, the CDR3 is TGTGCCAGTAGTACCTCCGGCGGCGTCACCTATGGCTACACCTTC. This translates into CASSTSGGVTYGYTF.

V gene TRBV11-2 combines with J gene TRBJ2-1; TRBD2 matches 9 bases. Germline loops: CDR1 SGHAT, CDR2 FQNNGV. The junction had 9 bases not matched to a gene; V was cut back by 8 bases and J by 7 bases. The length of the CDR3 is 14 residues. CDR3 loop: CASSPSLAGNEQFF. For the CDR3, the DNA is TGTGCCAGCTCACCATCACTAGCGGGTAATGAGCAGTTCTTC.

Many counts were recorded for this clonotype. The gene calls are TRBV7-2 and TRBJ2-1, with a weak D call TRBD2 (5 bases). Germline values: CDR1 SGHTA, CDR2 FQGNSA. The ends were cut back, 1 base at V and 9 bases at J, with 10 bases in the middle. This CDR3 comprises 13 residues. The chain's CDR3 is CASSLDSEVEQFF. The CDR3 nucleotides are TGTGCCAGCAGCTTAGATAGCGAGGTTGAGCAGTTCTTC.

This clonotype has just a few counts. The chain recombines TRBV11-1 with TRBJ2-2; TRBD2 matches 14 bases. Germline V gene lookup returns CDR1 SGHAT and CDR2 FQDESV (reference sequence). Trimming cost V 5 bases and J 5 bases; bases outside gene matches: 7. The CDR3 contains 17 residues. This CDR3 reads CASSDGTSGRGTGELFF. In nucleotides, the CDR3 is TGTGCCAGCAGCGACGGGACTAGCGGGAGAGGGACCGGGGAGCTGTTTTTT.

This clonotype appeared many times. The chain is built from TRBV7-2 and TRBJ1-2; D is unclear. Trimming took 3 bases from V and 7 from J, leaving 12 bases between them. The CDR3 runs 13 residues. The germline V gene has CDR1 SGHTA and CDR2 FQGNSA. The CDR3 here is CASSFWDWVGYTF. The CDR3 nucleotides read TGTGCCAGCAGCTTTTGGGATTGGGTTGGCTACACCTTC.

In its sample, this clonotype was seen many times. This chain links TRBV7-9 with TRBJ1-2; D perhaps matches TRBD1 (5 bases). The germline gives CDR1 SEHNR, CDR2 FQNEAQ (reference sequence). Deletions cut 8 bases from V and 0 bases from J, with 10 bases between. The CDR3 covers 13 residues. The CDR3, as DNA: TGTGCCAGCCTTTCGACAGCTAACTATGGCTACACCTTC. The encoded protein is CASLSTANYGYTF.